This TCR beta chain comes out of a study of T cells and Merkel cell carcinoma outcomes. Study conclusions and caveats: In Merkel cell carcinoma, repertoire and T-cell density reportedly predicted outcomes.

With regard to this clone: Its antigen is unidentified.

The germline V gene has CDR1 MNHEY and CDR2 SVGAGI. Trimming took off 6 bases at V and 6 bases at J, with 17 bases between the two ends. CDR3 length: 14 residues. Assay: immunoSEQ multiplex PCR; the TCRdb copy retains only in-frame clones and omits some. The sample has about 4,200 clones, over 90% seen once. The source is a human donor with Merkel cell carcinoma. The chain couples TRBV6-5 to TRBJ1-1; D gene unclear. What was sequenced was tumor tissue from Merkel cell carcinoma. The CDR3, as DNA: TGTGCCAGCAGGAGGGCCCAAATAGACGCTGAAGCTTTCTTT. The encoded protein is CASRRAQIDAEAFF.